This TCR beta chain is from a study of blood T cell repertoires in COVID-19. Across the study: T cells, B-cell-depleted T cells, or PBMCs supplied cDNA or gDNA.

Between the trimmed V and J ends, which lost 4 bases and 11 bases, there was a span of 11 bases. The CDR3 length is 10 residues. Germline V gene data show CDR1 as SQVTM and CDR2 as ANQGSEA. Some clones are missing from TCRdb's copy, which holds only in-frame ones; the method was immunoSEQ multiplex PCR. The data contain under 200,000 clones, over 80% of them singletons. The chain couples TRBV29-1 to TRBJ1-1, with D possibly TRBD1 on 5 matching bases. The sequenced material came from peripheral blood. The receptor was isolated from a woman aged 60-75 years with acute or convalescent COVID-19. The CDR3 spells CSVAPGKAFF. Written as DNA, the CDR3 is TGCAGCGTTGCTCCAGGGAAGGCTTTCTTT.